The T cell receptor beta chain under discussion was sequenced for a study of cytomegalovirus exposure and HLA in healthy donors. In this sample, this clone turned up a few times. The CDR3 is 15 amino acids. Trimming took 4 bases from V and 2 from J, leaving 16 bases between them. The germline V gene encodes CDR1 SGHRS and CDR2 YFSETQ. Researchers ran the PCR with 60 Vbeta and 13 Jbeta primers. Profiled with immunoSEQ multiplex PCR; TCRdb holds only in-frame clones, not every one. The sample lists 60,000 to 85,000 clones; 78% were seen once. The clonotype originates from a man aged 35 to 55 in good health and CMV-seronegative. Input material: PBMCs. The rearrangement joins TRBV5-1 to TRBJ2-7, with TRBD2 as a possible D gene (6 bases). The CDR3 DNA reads TGCGCCAGCAGCCCCGGGGGAGAGCCTACCTACGAGCAGTACTTC. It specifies CASSPGGEPTYEQYF.